The 25 T cell receptor beta chains in this list originate from one sample, sequenced in a study of technical replicates of blood from a handful of donors. Repertoires were generated with immunoSEQ multiplex PCR, while TCRdb's copy carries only in-frame clones and drops some. The sample shows more than 65,000 clones, 80% to 95% of them seen only once. Sequenced sample: T cells isolated from PBMCs. All receptors derive from a human donor in good health.

This chain links TRBV4-1 with TRBJ2-2, with TRBD2 identical over 10 bases. The CDR3 totals 15 residues. The germline V gene has CDR1 MGHRA and CDR2 YSYEKL. Unmatched junction bases numbered 1, after V lost 1 base and J lost 5 bases. CDR3 protein: CASSQVLAGTGELFF. DNA of the CDR3: TGCGCCAGCAGCCAAGTACTAGCGGGAACCGGGGAGCTGTTTTTT.

CDR3 loop: CASSVAYRGLGGLAGVTGELFF. CDR3 bases: TGTGCCAGCAGCGTAGCGTATCGGGGGCTCGGAGGGCTAGCGGGAGTTACCGGGGAGCTGTTTTTT. V gene TRBV9 combines with J gene TRBJ2-2; 10 bases line up with TRBD2. After removal of 0 bases from V and 5 bases from J, the junction contained 22 bases not matched to a gene. Germline-derived CDR1 and CDR2 are SGDLS and YYNGEE. The CDR3 consists of 22 residues.

J is TRBJ2-1 and V is TRBV6-1, with 7 bases matching TRBD1. This CDR3 region has 19 residues. Looked up from germline, CDR1 is MNHNS and CDR2 is SASEGT. Trimming removed 4 bases from V and 2 bases from J; junction bases left unmatched: 17. The CDR3 nucleotides read TGTGCCAGCAGTGGACAGGGTTTGGGCCACCTCCCCCCCTACAATGAGCAGTTCTTC. It encodes CASSGQGLGHLPPYNEQFF.

The chain uses TRBV9 and TRBJ2-5; D is possibly TRBD1 (6 bases). Trimming cost V 0 bases and J 1 base, with 10 bases left between them. This CDR3 has 15 residues. Germline V gives CDR1 SGDLS, CDR2 YYNGEE. In DNA, the CDR3 is TGTGCCAGCAGCGTAGTAGGGGGTCCCCAAGAGACCCAGTACTTC. The encoded protein is CASSVVGGPQETQYF.

This clone occurred once. The chain links TRBV18 to TRBJ1-4; D is ambiguous. V lost 6 bases, J lost 0 bases, and 8 bases lay in between. This CDR3 spans 14 amino acids. Looked up from germline, CDR1 is KGHSH and CDR2 is LQKENI. In nucleotides, the CDR3 is TGTGCCAGCTCTACAGTGGCAACTAATGAAAAACTGTTTTTT. It translates to CASSTVATNEKLFF.

A single count supports this clone. The genes are TRBV29-1 and TRBJ2-2; 9 nucleotides align to TRBD2. Trimming cost V 7 bases and J 5 bases; bases outside gene matches: 11. CDR1 is SQVTM and CDR2 is ANQGSEA in the germline V gene. The CDR3 runs to 15 residues. The CDR3 here is CSARGLAGYTGELFF. In DNA, the CDR3 is TGCAGCGCCCGTGGGCTAGCGGGGTATACCGGGGAGCTGTTTTTT.

The chain is built from TRBV19 and TRBJ2-2; D may be TRBD2 (5 bases). V dropped 3 bases and J dropped 4 bases, with 6 bases sitting between them. The CDR3 extends over 13 amino acids. Germline V gene lookup returns CDR1 LNHDA and CDR2 SQIVND (reference sequence). CDR3: CASSISGTGELFF. The CDR3 DNA is TGTGCCAGTAGTATCAGCGGCACCGGGGAGCTGTTTTTT.

A word on this clone: An end of the junction does not agree with germline; a read error may underlie this. V gene TRBV29-1 combines with J gene TRBJ2-7; a weak D match, TRBD1 (5 bases). Germline V gene sequence: CDR1 SQVTM, CDR2 ANQGSEA. The CDR3 is 13 amino acids. This chain's CDR3 is CSAEGREGYEQYF. In DNA form, the CDR3 reads TGCAGCGCTGAAGGCAGGGAAGGGTACGAGCAGTACTTC.

The rearrangement links TRBV5-4 to TRBJ1-1, with 8 bases matching TRBD1. V lost 4 bases, J lost 7 bases, and 6 bases stayed unmatched. CDR1 and CDR2 (germline): SGHNT, YYREEE (reference sequence). This CDR3 spans 13 amino acids. CDR3 residues: CASSLRDRIEAFF. CDR3 in DNA: TGTGCCAGCAGCCTCCGGGACAGGATTGAAGCTTTCTTT.

This clone is a singleton in its sample. CDR3 DNA sequence: TGTGCCAGCAGCGTCCAATCGGGGGCAGGGGGCAGGTCCGGGGAGCTGTTTTTT. Encoded protein: CASSVQSGAGGRSGELFF. The rearrangement joins TRBV9 to TRBJ2-2; 8 bases are a match to TRBD1. Germline lookup yields CDR1 SGDLS and CDR2 YYNGEE. The CDR3 length is 18 residues. The V gene end was trimmed by 2 bases and the J gene end by 6 bases; junction bases not matched to a gene: 15.

This clone has only one observation. V usage is TRBV30 and J usage is TRBJ1-4, with D maybe TRBD1 (5 bases). V lost 4 bases, J lost 4 bases, and 10 bases lay in between. The CDR3 has 13 residues. Per germline, CDR1 GTSNPN and CDR2 SVGIG (reference sequence). CDR3 protein: CAWKPTDNEKLFF. Here the CDR3 DNA reads TGTGCCTGGAAACCGACAGATAATGAAAAACTGTTTTTT.

The genes are TRBV30 and TRBJ1-2; D is possibly TRBD1 (6 bases). Germline-derived CDR1 and CDR2 are GTSNPN and SVGIG (reference sequence). The CDR3 consists of 13 residues. Trimming left V 8 bases short and J 3 bases short, with 16 bases between. CDR3 DNA: TGTGCCGCAGAATTTCAGGGGCACTATGGCTACACCTTC. This translates into CAAEFQGHYGYTF.

The CDR3 coding sequence is TGTGCCAGCTCACCGCAAACAGGGAGGAACACTGAAGCTTTCTTT. It yields the protein CASSPQTGRNTEAFF. The rearrangement uses TRBV18 and TRBJ1-1, with D possibly TRBD1 on 6 matching bases. Per the germline V gene, CDR1 is KGHSH and CDR2 is LQKENI. CDR3 length: 15 amino acids. V gave up 3 bases and J gave up 1 base, with 12 bases separating them. Based on the CDR3 plus reference TRBV18 and TRBJ1-1, the full variable domain is NAGVMQNPRHLVRRRGQEARLRCSPMKGHSHVYWYRQLPEEGLKFMVYLQKENIIDESGMPKERFSAEFPKEGPSILRIQQVVRGDSAAYFCASSPQTGRNTEAFFGQGTRLTVV.

The J gene is TRBJ2-7, the V gene TRBV28; the match to TRBD1 covers 9 bases. Germline CDR1 reads MDHEN; CDR2 reads SYDVKM. The CDR3 runs to 15 residues. V gave up 3 bases and J gave up 1 base; unmatched junction bases: 4. The CDR3, as DNA: TGTGCCAGCAGTTTTACAGGGGGCAGGTCCTACGAGCAGTACTTC. Translating gives CASSFTGGRSYEQYF. The full variable domain, with the rest looked up from reference TRBV28 and TRBJ2-7, is DVKVTQSSRYLVKRTGEKVFLECVQDMDHENMFWYRQDPGLGLRLIYFSYDVKMKEKGDIPEGYSVSREKKERFSLILESASTNQTSMYLCASSFTGGRSYEQYFGPGTRLTVT.

This chain links TRBV6-5 with TRBJ1-5; D is uncertain. This CDR3 region has 14 residues. Trimming left V 5 bases short and J 6 bases short, with 14 bases between. Germline CDR1 is MNHEY and CDR2 is SVGAGI. The CDR3 DNA is TGTGCCAGCAGTGCTTATAGGGAGGTTCAGCCCCAGCATTTT. Encoded protein: CASSAYREVQPQHF.

The rearrangement joins TRBV11-3 to TRBJ2-6; no definite D call. CDR3 length: 13 amino acids. CDR1 SGHNT and CDR2 YENEEA come from the germline V gene. The V end was cut by 5 bases, the J end by 2 bases, with 4 bases between. CDR3 in DNA: TGTGCCAGCAGCCCCGCTGGGGCCAACGTCCTGACTTTC. Protein product: CASSPAGANVLTF.

The chain combines TRBV11-2 with TRBJ2-1; D is perhaps TRBD2 (6 bases). CDR1 is SGHAT, CDR2 FQNNGV, per germline. The V end was cut by 5 bases, the J end by 2 bases, with 19 bases between. The CDR3 consists of 17 residues. The CDR3: CASSTRPGTGAYNEQFF. DNA of the CDR3: TGTGCCAGCAGCACCCGCCCCGGGACTGGGGCCTACAATGAGCAGTTCTTC.

This rearrangement joins TRBV7-9 to TRBJ2-1, with 11 bases aligning to TRBD2. Trimming cost V 5 bases and J 7 bases; bases outside gene matches: 10. This CDR3 spans 16 amino acids. Per germline, CDR1 SEHNR and CDR2 FQNEAQ (reference sequence). CDR3 protein: CASSRIAGGPLNEQFF. CDR3 bases: TGTGCCAGCAGCCGAATAGCGGGAGGGCCACTTAATGAGCAGTTCTTC.

The chain uses TRBV28 and TRBJ1-5, with TRBD1 matching 10 bases. The V segment lost 2 bases and the J segment 2 bases; nucleotides outside the gene matches: 0. CDR1 MDHEN and CDR2 SYDVKM come from the germline V gene. The CDR3 is 15 residues long. CDR3 sequence reads: CASSLGTGGNQPQHF. The CDR3 DNA sequence: TGTGCCAGCAGTTTAGGGACAGGGGGCAATCAGCCCCAGCATTTT.

The chain employs TRBV15 and TRBJ1-1; D is unclear. Looked up from germline, CDR1 is LNHNV and CDR2 is YYDKDF (reference sequence). Between the trimmed V and J ends, which lost 3 bases and 5 bases, there was a span of 4 bases. This CDR3 comprises 11 residues. This CDR3 is CATSRETEAFF. The CDR3 bases are TGTGCCACCAGCAGGGAGACTGAAGCTTTCTTT. The complete variable domain, with remaining parts taken from reference TRBV15 and TRBJ1-1, reads DAMVIQNPRYQVTQFGKPVTLSCSQTLNHNVMYWYQQKSSQAPKLLFHYYDKDFNNEADTPDNFQSRRPNTSFCFLDIRSPGLGDTAMYLCATSRETEAFFGQGTRLTVV.

The rearrangement uses TRBV9 and TRBJ1-4; D remains unclear. The V gene lost 0 bases and the J gene lost 0 bases, with 9 bases spanning the gap. There are 16 residues in the CDR3. Per germline, CDR1 SGDLS and CDR2 YYNGEE. Here the CDR3 reads CASSVGHSATNEKLFF. The CDR3 DNA reads TGTGCCAGCAGCGTAGGACACTCTGCAACTAATGAAAAACTGTTTTTT.

The V gene is TRBV5-1, the J gene TRBJ1-2; maybe TRBD1 (6 bases). The germline CDR1 and CDR2 sequences are SGHRS and YFSETQ. The length of the CDR3 is 11 residues. The V end lost 5 bases, the J end lost 6 bases, and 8 bases lay between the germline ends. CDR3 in amino acids: CASRQGDGYTF. The CDR3 DNA follows: TGCGCCAGCAGACAGGGAGATGGCTACACCTTC.

A single count supports this clone. V gene TRBV11-3 combines with J gene TRBJ2-5; TRBD2 aligns across 7 bases. The CDR3 loop spans 13 amino acids. Trimming at V came to 1 base and at J to 5 bases, leaving 1 base not matched to a gene. CDR1 is SGHNT, CDR2 YENEEA, per germline. This CDR3 is CASSLVSGETQYF. The CDR3 DNA sequence: TGTGCCAGCAGCTTAGTTAGCGGGGAGACCCAGTACTTC.

V and J are TRBV25-1 and TRBJ2-2; 7 bases match TRBD2. CDR1 is MGHDK and CDR2 is SYGVNS in the germline V gene. The junction had 13 bases not matched to a gene; V was cut back by 6 bases and J by 6 bases. The CDR3 runs 16 residues. CDR3 sequence: CASSEMGLSNSGELFF. Here the CDR3 DNA reads TGTGCCAGCAGCGAAATGGGACTATCTAACTCCGGGGAGCTGTTTTTT. Full variable domain (rest looked up from reference TRBV25-1 and TRBJ2-2): EADIYQTPRYLVIGTGKKITLECSQTMGHDKMYWYQQDPGMELHLIHYSYGVNSTEKGDLSSESTVSRIRTEHFPLTLESARPSHTSQYLCASSEMGLSNSGELFFGEGSRLTVL.

This clone has just a few counts. J is TRBJ2-3 and V is TRBV30; no clear D. Per germline, CDR1 GTSNPN and CDR2 SVGIG (reference sequence). The CDR3 consists of 11 residues. The V gene lost 1 base and the J gene lost 6 bases, with 5 bases spanning the gap. In DNA, the CDR3 is TGTGCCTGGAGTGAGACTGATACGCAGTATTTT. Its translation is CAWSETDTQYF. Based on the CDR3 plus reference TRBV30 and TRBJ2-3, the full variable domain is SQTIHQWPATLVQPVGSPLSLECTVEGTSNPNLYWYRQAAGRGLQLLFYSVGIGQISSEVPQNLSASRPQDRQFILSSKKLLLSDSGFYLCAWSETDTQYFGPGTRLTVL.